The 8 T cell receptor beta chains in this list originate from one sample, sequenced in a study of beta chain features in type 1 diabetes. Study conclusions and caveats: Patients with Type 1 diabetes showed moderately but significantly shorter TCRB CDR3s in all four CD4+ subsets.

Every isolated RNA sample was fully reverse transcribed, so sequencing captured expressed TCRB transcripts. Assay used: immunoSEQ multiplex PCR; TCRdb lists only in-frame clones, some missing. In the table there are about 28,000 clones, about 65% of which are singletons. These receptors' targets are unknown. Source material: Tregs from blood. These receptors originate from a woman aged 25 to 39 with type 1 diabetes.

This sequence joins TRBV5-1 and TRBJ2-7; the D is unclear. The CDR3 is 11 amino acids. Per the germline V gene, CDR1 is SGHRS and CDR2 is YFSETQ. Trimming removed 2 bases from V and 6 bases from J, with 6 bases in between. CDR3 sequence (DNA): TGCGCCAGCAGCTTTGAGAGCGAGCAGTACTTC. It yields the protein CASSFESEQYF.

The gene calls are TRBV5-6 and TRBJ1-1, with D maybe TRBD1 (5 bases). Germline V lookup: CDR1 SGHDT, CDR2 YYEEEE. The germline V and J ends were trimmed by 1 base and 10 bases, with 20 bases remaining between them. The CDR3 is 15 residues long. The CDR3 here is CASSLFHGAQRGAFF. The CDR3 DNA reads TGTGCCAGCAGCTTGTTTCATGGGGCCCAAAGGGGAGCTTTCTTT.

CDR3 nucleotide sequence: TGTGCCTGGAGCCGGGACAGGCGTGGGCAGTACTTC. Protein: CAWSRDRRGQYF. The gene calls are TRBV30 and TRBJ2-7; TRBD1 agrees at 8 bases. V lost 3 bases, J lost 9 bases, and 7 bases stayed unmatched. The CDR3 loop spans 12 amino acids. Looked up from germline, CDR1 is GTSNPN and CDR2 is SVGIG (reference sequence).

This rearrangement joins TRBV7-2 to TRBJ2-5, with D hard to call. With 0 bases removed from V and 5 bases from J, the gap between germline ends came to 4 bases. The CDR3 totals 12 residues. Germline loops: CDR1 SGHTA, CDR2 FQGNSA. This chain's CDR3 is CASSLARETQYF. Written as DNA, the CDR3 is TGTGCCAGCAGCTTAGCTCGGGAGACCCAGTACTTC.

CDR3 protein: CASSLDRRLKQAEKLFF. Here the CDR3 DNA reads TGTGCCAGCAGCTTAGATCGTCGTCTCAAGCAAGCCGAAAAACTGTTTTTT. The V and J genes are TRBV7-9 and TRBJ1-4; D gene uncertain. This CDR3 has 17 residues. Germline CDR1 and CDR2: SEHNR and FQNEAQ (reference sequence). Trimming removed 1 base from V and 8 bases from J, with 20 bases in between.

The rearrangement uses TRBV21-1 and TRBJ2-7; TRBD2 reflects the table's D call only, with no check against the DNA. TRBV21-1 is a listed pseudogene. This CDR3 spans 15 amino acids. In DNA, the CDR3 is TGTGCCAGCAGCAAAGCTCCAGGAGGGTACGACGAGCAGTACTTC. Residues: CASSKAPGGYDEQYF.

CDR3 residues: CAISEGGAGNTIYF. The CDR3 nucleotides are TGTGCCATCAGTGAGGGGGGGGCTGGAAACACCATATATTTT. The rearrangement uses TRBV10-3 and TRBJ1-3; D perhaps matches TRBD1 (5 bases). This CDR3 comprises 14 residues. V dropped 2 bases and J dropped 2 bases, with 7 bases sitting between them. Germline assignment: CDR1 ENHRY and CDR2 SYGVKD.

This CDR3 reads CASRLKDRGFASQDQPQHF. The CDR3 DNA is TGTGCCAGCAGGCTCAAAGACAGGGGCTTCGCCTCCCAGGATCAGCCCCAGCATTTT. V and J are TRBV28 and TRBJ1-5; 8 bases agree with TRBD1. The CDR3 is 19 amino acids. Germline values: CDR1 MDHEN, CDR2 SYDVKM. V was clipped by 6 bases and J by 5 bases; unmatched bases: 21.